This section outlines one T cell receptor (beta chain) sequence together with its context. Its target is unknown. The data stem from a study of blood T cells in healthy people across ages. The use of a sample-barcoded 5' primer and a J-beta primer mix characterized a second PCR of roughly 6 to 11 cycles. Each cDNA molecule, via a template-switch adaptor with 12 random nucleotides, was tagged. TCRdb passed the 5' RACE reads through MiXCR, listing each CDR3 protein once. The sample records around 1,500,000 distinct CDR3 sequences, roughly 30% being singletons. The V end lost 3 bases, the J end lost 8 bases, and 18 bases lay between the germline ends. Germline V gene data show CDR1 as SGHRS and CDR2 as YFSETQ. The CDR3 is made up of 15 amino acids. Study-level findings and limits: Unsorted PBMC material precluded a definitive naive versus antigen-experienced comparison.

The genes are TRBV5-1 and TRBJ2-1; D possibly corresponds to TRBD2 (6 bases). Sequenced material: blood. The TCR sequence derives from a woman aged 30 to 39 in good health. The CDR3, as DNA: TGCGCCAGCAGCTCGGGACTCTCTTTCAGCGATGAGCAGTTCTTC. Encoded protein: CASSSGLSFSDEQFF.